What follows describes a single TCR beta chain. No antigen is known for it. Regarding donors, all were healthy bone marrow donors. The PCR contained 60 Vbeta and 13 Jbeta primers. This table comes from immunoSEQ multiplex PCR, and its TCRdb copy is limited to in-frame clones, with some not included. The data hold about 100,000 clones, with more than 65% observed a single time. The sample is drawn from a study of cytomegalovirus exposure and HLA in healthy donors. Study-wide context: Early on, a data release was issued that held roughly 84 million unique TCRs from HLA-typed donors.

Findings and caveats of the study: Reportedly, fewer N-insertions than the approximately 600-donor mean appeared in an Asian-associated ancestry cluster in a later analysis. Some public TCRs appeared in many individuals, while most sequences were rare.

CDR3 length: 15 residues. Germline values: CDR1 MNHNS, CDR2 SASEGT. The ends lost 6 bases at V and 5 bases at J; junction bases unmatched: 9. This rearrangement joins TRBV6-1 to TRBJ2-5, with 10 positions matching TRBD1. Input material: PBMCs. The TCR originated in a woman aged 50 to 60 in good health and CMV-seropositive. In DNA, the CDR3 is TGTGCCAGCAGGCCGGGGACAGGGGTACGGGAGACCCAGTACTTC. Translation: CASRPGTGVRETQYF.